The 17 T cell receptor beta chains below all came from one sample that was sequenced in a study of tumor and adjacent non-tumor tissue in lung cancer. The library came from three nested PCR rounds adapted from ARM-PCR protocols. In TCRdb, the multiplex PCR reads were re-called with MiXCR into one record per CDR3 protein. The sample shows some 100,000 distinct CDR3 sequences, over 55% of them seen only once. This sample's RNA came from whole unsorted tissue. More than 3 cm separated this lung sample from the edge of the tumor. The material sequenced was distant non-tumor lung tissue. Source of these receptors: a man aged 30-40 years with non-small cell lung cancer.

A remark on this clonotype: Its ends do not fully match the called genes, so a read error is possible. V and J are TRBV6-2 or TRBV6-3 and TRBJ1-5; weak D call: TRBD1 (6 bases). The CDR3 covers 12 residues. The germline gives CDR1 MNHEY, CDR2 SVGEGT. The CDR3 sequence is CASRQGHKPQHF. In nucleotides, the CDR3 is TGTGCGAGCAGGCAGGGGCATAAGCCCCAGCATTTT.

A single count supports this clonotype. The junction shows a germline mismatch at one end, possibly a read error. V usage is TRBV11-2 and J usage is TRBJ1-2; tentatively, D is TRBD1 (5 bases). CDR1 and CDR2 (germline): SGHAT, FQNNGV. This CDR3 contains 16 residues. CDR3 sequence: CANSSRVGVLWLGYTF. CDR3 nucleotides: TGTGCCAACAGCTCCAGGGTGGGAGTGCTATGGTTAGGCTACACCTTC.

On this clonotype: Given a much more abundant clone one base away, this may be a read error. The chain links TRBV10-1 to TRBJ2-7; perhaps TRBD1 as D (6 bases). Looked up from germline, CDR1 is WNHNN and CDR2 is SYGVQD (reference sequence). Trimming stripped 6 bases from V and 0 bases from J, with 9 bases between. The CDR3 sequence is 13 residues long. In nucleotides, the CDR3 is TGCGCCAGCAGCAGGGGACACTCCTACGAGCAGTACTTC. It yields the protein CASSRGHSYEQYF.

On this clonotype itself: Relative to the germline gene, one junction end is altered; a read error may explain this. The gene calls are TRBV10-2 and TRBJ1-6; TRBD1 might be the D (5 bases). CDR3 size: 13 residues. CDR1 and CDR2 (germline): WSHSY, SAAADI. CDR3 in amino acids: CASSEQGNSPHHF. In DNA form, the CDR3 reads TGCGCCAGTAGTGAGCAGGGAAATTCACCCCACCACTTT.

A word on this clonotype: A read error may produce the germline difference seen at one junction end. CDR3 sequence reads: CASGTKGSRPNYGYTF. The CDR3 DNA reads as TGTGCCAGTGGAACCAAGGGATCAAGACCTAACTATGGCTACACGTTC. This sequence joins TRBV6-5 and TRBJ1-2; D ambiguous. CDR1 and CDR2 (germline): MNHEY, SVGAGI. The CDR3 covers 16 residues.

Worth noting for this clonotype: It is likely a read error, because the conserved phenylalanine at the end of the CDR3 is missing. The DNA is omitted, as the CDR3 cannot be located on it reliably, and the CDR3 follows TCRdb's listing. V is TRBV12-3 or TRBV12-4 and J is TRBJ2-3; TRBD2 reflects the table's D call only, with no check against the DNA. The CDR3 spans 16 amino acids, including both terminal residues. The CDR3 here is CASSFGLAGVADTKYL.

Notes on this clonotype: Compared with germline, one end of the junction differs, possibly owing to a read error. The J gene is TRBJ2-5, the V gene TRBV11-2; TRBD1 is a possible D gene (6 bases). The germline CDR1 and CDR2 sequences are SGHAT and FQNNGV. The CDR3 spans 20 residues. The CDR3 protein is CARSLDERGLGDRNKETQYF. CDR3 bases: TGTGCCAGAAGCTTAGATGAAAGGGGGTTAGGAGACAGAAACAAAGAGACCCAGTATTTC.

Turning to this clonotype: A read error is possible here, since a much larger clone lies one base away. V is TRBV5-4 and J is TRBJ2-3; perhaps TRBD2 as D (5 bases). The V gene's germline CDR1 is SGHNT and CDR2 YYREEE (reference sequence). V was trimmed by 4 bases and J by 1 base, leaving 25 bases between them. This CDR3 has 19 residues. The CDR3 loop is CASSRELEGVLTGTDTQYF. The CDR3 DNA reads TGTGCCAGCAGCCGTGAACTAGAGGGAGTTTTGACGGGCACAGATACGCAGTATTTT. Together with reference TRBV5-4 and TRBJ2-3, the CDR3 gives the full variable domain: ETGVTQSPTHLIKTRGQQVTLRCSSQSGHNTVSWYQQALGQGPQFIFQYYREEENGRGNFPPRFSGLQFPNYSSELNVNALELDDSALYLCASSRELEGVLTGTDTQYFGPGTRLTVL.

As for this clonotype: At one of its ends the junction is not consistent with the germline gene, which may arise from a read error. The chain has TRBV29-1 and TRBJ2-7, with TRBD2 matching over 8 bases. Germline CDR1 and CDR2: SQVTM and ANQGSEA. The CDR3 is 14 residues long. CDR3 sequence: CSVDSGTSSYERYF. Here the CDR3 DNA reads TGCAGCGTTGACTCAGGGACTAGTTCTTACGAGCGGTATTTC.

A word on this clonotype: Being one base from a much bigger clone, this may be a read error. The chain combines TRBV29-1 with TRBJ2-3; possible D gene TRBD2, 5 bases. This CDR3 comprises 14 residues. Germline V lookup: CDR1 SQVTM, CDR2 ANQGSEA. The CDR3 bases are TGCAGCGTGGGGAGAGGCAGAAACACAGATACGCGGTATTTT. Amino acids: CSVGRGRNTDTRYF.

About this clonotype itself: One end of the junction fails to match germline, which may point to a read error. The chain carries TRBV6-2 or TRBV6-3 and TRBJ1-2, with a possible D match to TRBD1 (6 bases). CDR1 and CDR2 from the germline V gene are MNHEY and SVGEGT. The CDR3 has 16 residues. The CDR3 reads CTSSPPQGGIGSGYTF. In DNA form, the CDR3 reads TGTACCAGCAGTCCTCCACAGGGTGGCATCGGGAGTGGCTACACCTTC.

About this clonotype: This may come from a read error, since a much larger clone is one base off. The chain is built from TRBV6-6 and TRBJ1-4, with D maybe TRBD1 (5 bases). Germline assignment: CDR1 MNHNY and CDR2 SVGAGI (reference sequence). CDR3 length: 11 residues. V lost 6 bases and J lost 8, with 7 bases in between. CDR3: CASRKGEKLFF. CDR3 nucleotide sequence: TGTGCCAGCAGGAAGGGGGAAAAACTGTTTTTT.

The rearrangement links TRBV11-3 to TRBJ1-4, with D possibly TRBD1 on 5 matching bases. Germline V gives CDR1 SGHNT, CDR2 YENEEA. The CDR3 sequence is 13 residues long. V was shortened by 10 bases and J by 8 bases, with 17 bases between the two germline ends. The CDR3 DNA follows: TGTGCCAACAGTCTTAGTAGGGGCGAAAAACTGTTTTTT. This sequence encodes CANSLSRGEKLFF.

The chain recombines TRBV5-4 with TRBJ2-3; TRBD2 matches at 12 bases. With V trimmed by 4 bases and J by 1 base, 10 bases remained unmatched. This CDR3 is built from 18 residues. CDR1 and CDR2 from the germline V gene are SGHNT and YYREEE (reference sequence). The CDR3 region has the DNA TGTGCCAGCAGCCCCCCGGGACTAGCGGGTGTCGGCACAGATACGCAGTATTTT. It encodes CASSPPGLAGVGTDTQYF.

Points on this clonotype: Its ends do not fully match the called genes, so a read error is possible. DNA of the CDR3: TGCGCCAGCAGCCCCCCGGATAGGGCAAGGGAGTTGCTTTTT. It specifies CASSPPDRARELLF. This chain links TRBV5-1 with TRBJ2-2; D might be TRBD2 (5 bases). The CDR3 contains 14 residues. The V gene's germline CDR1 is SGHRS and CDR2 YFSETQ.

A single count supports this clonotype. Given the absence of the conserved phenylalanine or tryptophan at the CDR3 end, a read error is likely. V is TRBV11-2 and J is TRBJ2-3; D may correspond to TRBD1 or TRBD2 (5 bases each). Trimming took 7 bases from V and 11 from J, leaving 16 bases between them. The CDR3 contains 12 residues. From germline, CDR1 is SGHAT and CDR2 FQNNGV. CDR3 region: CASNAGTLWQYC. The DNA of the CDR3 is TGTGCCAGCAACGCCGGGACGTTGTGGCAGTATTGT.

This clonotype was seen more than once but under ten times. At one end the junction does not follow the germline gene, possibly because of a read error. This chain uses TRBV4-2 with TRBJ2-4, with a tentative D call TRBD1 (6 bases). This CDR3 comprises 13 residues. Germline CDR1 is LGHNA and CDR2 is YNFKEQ. CDR3 sequence (DNA): TGTGCCAGCAGCCGACAGGCCAAAAACATTCGGTACTTC. This sequence encodes CASSRQAKNIRYF.